Listed below are T cell receptor beta chains from one sample, sequenced in a study of T cells in Graves' hyperthyroidism and ophthalmopathy. TCRdb independently ran MiXCR on the multiplex PCR reads; one entry per CDR3 protein. The sample lists about 400,000 distinct CDR3 sequences; roughly 14% were seen once. Source material: blood. These TCRs come from a man aged 18 to 29 with Graves' ophthalmopathy. CDR3s include the opening cysteine and the closing phenylalanine or tryptophan. Each record gives: D gene, V gene, clone size, J gene, CDR3 protein, CDR3 DNA. A D gene is named only where the DNA matches it firmly. Only some rows state a clone size, as once, few, many or a class for expanded clones.

NA	TRBV7-9	NA	TRBJ1-6	CASSLAGERTHNSPLHF	TGTGCCAGCAGCTTAGCGGGGGAACGGACCCATAATTCACCCCTCCACTTT
TRBD1	TRBV12-3/TRBV12-4	many	TRBJ1-5	CASSSSTGGNQPQHF	TGTGCCAGCAGTTCCTCGACAGGGGGCAATCAGCCCCAGCATTTT
NA	TRBV7-8	many	TRBJ2-2	CASSLRPGRSYTGELFF	TGTGCCAGCAGCTTAAGGCCGGGACGGTCTTACACCGGGGAGCTGTTTTTT
TRBD1	TRBV11-2	once	TRBJ2-3	CASSSGTGGATDTQYF	TGTGCCAGCAGCTCTGGGACAGGGGGCGCTACAGATACGCAGTATTTT
NA	TRBV12-3/TRBV12-4	many	TRBJ2-3	CASSQIDTQYF	TGTGCCAGCAGTCAGATAGATACGCAGTATTTT
NA	TRBV6-1	few	TRBJ2-7	CASSVGKTYEQYF	TGTGCCAGCAGTGTTGGCAAAACCTACGAGCAGTACTTC
NA	TRBV6-5	NA	TRBJ2-1	CASSRLGANNEQFF	TGTGCCAGCAGTCGACTCGGAGCTAACAATGAGCAGTTCTTC
NA	TRBV2	many	TRBJ2-3	CASAQATDTQYF	TGTGCCAGCGCCCAGGCCACAGATACGCAGTATTTT
NA	TRBV15	many	TRBJ1-1	CATSRDWGLDTEAFF	TGTGCCACCAGCAGAGATTGGGGGCTTGACACTGAAGCTTTCTTT
NA	TRBV29-1	NA	TRBJ1-4	CSVEGSPATNEKLFF	TGCAGCGTTGAAGGGTCCCCTGCAACTAATGAAAAACTGTTTTTT
NA	TRBV10-2	many	TRBJ2-7	CAIKRDTDFYEQYF	TGCGCCATAAAACGGGACACCGATTTCTACGAGCAGTACTTC
NA	TRBV19	NA	TRBJ1-4	CASSTRGTLGEKLFF	TGTGCCAGTAGTACCCGGGGGACCCTGGGGGAAAAACTGTTTTTT
NA	TRBV9	few	TRBJ2-6	CASSVVSRVSGANVLTF	TGTGCCAGCAGCGTAGTCTCCCGGGTCTCTGGGGCCAACGTCCTGACTTTC
NA	TRBV7-2	many	TRBJ2-7	CASSSDITYEQYF	TGTGCCAGCAGCTCGGACATTACCTACGAGCAGTACTTC
NA	TRBV30	few	TRBJ1-5	CAWRDSSNQPQHF	TGTGCCTGGAGGGACAGCAGCAATCAGCCCCAGCATTTT
NA	TRBV11-2	NA	TRBJ2-7	CASSSSQSPEQYF	TGTGCCAGCAGCTCCTCCCAGAGTCCCGAGCAGTACTTC
NA	TRBV12-3/TRBV12-4	NA	TRBJ1-2	CASSLGEGGQGYGYTF	TGTGCCAGCAGTTTAGGTGAGGGGGGGCAAGGATATGGCTACACCTTC